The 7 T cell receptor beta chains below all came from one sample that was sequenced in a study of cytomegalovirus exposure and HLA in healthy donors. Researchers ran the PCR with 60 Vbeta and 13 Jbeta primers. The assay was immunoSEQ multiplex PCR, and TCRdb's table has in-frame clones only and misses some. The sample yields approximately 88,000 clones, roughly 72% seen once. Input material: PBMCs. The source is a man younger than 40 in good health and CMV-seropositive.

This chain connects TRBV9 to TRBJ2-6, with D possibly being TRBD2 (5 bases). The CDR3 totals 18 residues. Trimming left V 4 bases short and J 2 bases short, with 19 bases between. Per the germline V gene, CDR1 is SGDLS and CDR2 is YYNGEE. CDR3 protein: CASSPDIRGGAGANVLTF. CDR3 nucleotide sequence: TGTGCCAGCAGCCCAGACATCCGGGGTGGTGCTGGGGCCAACGTCCTGACTTTC.

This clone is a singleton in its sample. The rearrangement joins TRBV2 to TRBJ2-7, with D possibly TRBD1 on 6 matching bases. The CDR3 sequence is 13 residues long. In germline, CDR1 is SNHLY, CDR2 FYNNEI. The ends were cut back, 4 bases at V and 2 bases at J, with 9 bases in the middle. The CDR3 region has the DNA TGTGCCAGCAGTGTGGACAGACCCTACGAGCAGTACTTC. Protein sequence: CASSVDRPYEQYF.

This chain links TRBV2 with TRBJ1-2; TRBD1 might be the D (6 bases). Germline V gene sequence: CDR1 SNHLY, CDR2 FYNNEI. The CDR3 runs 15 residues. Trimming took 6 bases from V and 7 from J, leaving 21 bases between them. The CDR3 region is CASSESEGELGGYTF. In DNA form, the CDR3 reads TGTGCCAGCAGCGAATCAGAGGGGGAATTGGGTGGCTACACCTTC.

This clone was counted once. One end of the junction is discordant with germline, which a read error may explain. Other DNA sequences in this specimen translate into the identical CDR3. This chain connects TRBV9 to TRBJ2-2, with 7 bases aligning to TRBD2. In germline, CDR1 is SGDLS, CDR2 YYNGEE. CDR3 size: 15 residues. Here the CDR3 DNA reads TGTGCCAGCAGCGTGGGGACTATAAACACTGGGGAGCTGTTTTTT. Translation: CASSVGTINTGELFF.

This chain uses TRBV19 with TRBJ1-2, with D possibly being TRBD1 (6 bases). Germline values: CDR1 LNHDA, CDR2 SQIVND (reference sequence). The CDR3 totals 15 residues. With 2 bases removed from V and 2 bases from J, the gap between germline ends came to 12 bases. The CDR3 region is CASSISDSPNYGYTF. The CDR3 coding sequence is TGTGCCAGTAGTATATCGGACAGCCCCAACTATGGCTACACCTTC. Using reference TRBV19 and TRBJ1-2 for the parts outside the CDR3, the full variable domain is DGGITQSPKYLFRKEGQNVTLSCEQNLNHDAMYWYRQDPGQGLRLIYYSQIVNDFQKGDIAEGYSVSREKKESFPLTVTSAQKNPTAFYLCASSISDSPNYGYTFGSGTRLTVV.

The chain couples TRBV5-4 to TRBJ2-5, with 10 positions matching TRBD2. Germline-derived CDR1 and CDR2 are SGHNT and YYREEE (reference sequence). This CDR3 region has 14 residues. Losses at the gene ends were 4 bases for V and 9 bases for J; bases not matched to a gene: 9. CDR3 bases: TGTGCCAGCAGCACCCCTAGCGGGGGTGTCGCCCAGTACTTC. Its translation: CASSTPSGGVAQYF.

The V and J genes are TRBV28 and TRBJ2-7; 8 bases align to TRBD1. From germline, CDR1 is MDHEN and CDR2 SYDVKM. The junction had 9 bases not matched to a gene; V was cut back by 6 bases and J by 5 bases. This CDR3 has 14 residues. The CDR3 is CASSPTGDPHEQYF. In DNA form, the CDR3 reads TGTGCCAGCAGCCCGACAGGGGACCCCCACGAGCAGTACTTC.